Listed here is a single T cell receptor (beta chain). These data are taken from a study of control samples from healthy donors and cancer patients. Clones were sequenced by immunoSEQ multiplex PCR, and TCRdb holds only the in-frame ones, with some missing. The sample records tens of thousands of clones, approximately 88% being singletons. The CDR3 runs 17 residues. Trimming stripped 6 bases from V and 4 bases from J, with 25 bases between. CDR1 and CDR2 from the germline V gene are MNHEY and SMNVEV (reference sequence). The chain recombines TRBV27 with TRBJ2-7; weak D call: TRBD2 (5 bases). Sequenced sample: PBMCs. The clonotype originates from a man between 65 and 85 years old with lung cancer. In nucleotides, the CDR3 is TGTGCCAGCAGCGTAGACCCGAGGAGGAGCGGACCTTACGAGCAGTACTTC. Its translation: CASSVDPRRSGPYEQYF.